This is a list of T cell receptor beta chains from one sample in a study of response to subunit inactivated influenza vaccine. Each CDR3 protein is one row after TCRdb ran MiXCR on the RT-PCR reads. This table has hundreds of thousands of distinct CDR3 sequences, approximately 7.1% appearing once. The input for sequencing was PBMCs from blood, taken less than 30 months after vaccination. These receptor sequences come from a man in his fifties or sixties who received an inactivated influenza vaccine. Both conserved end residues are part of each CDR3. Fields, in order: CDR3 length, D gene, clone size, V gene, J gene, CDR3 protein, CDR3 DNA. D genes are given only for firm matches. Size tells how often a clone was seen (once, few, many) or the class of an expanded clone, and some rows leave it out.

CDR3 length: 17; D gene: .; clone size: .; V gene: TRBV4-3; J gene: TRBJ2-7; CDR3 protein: CASSPEGLAGDSYEQYF; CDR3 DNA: TGCGCCAGCAGCCCCGAGGGCCTTGCAGGGGACTCCTACGAGCAGTACTTC
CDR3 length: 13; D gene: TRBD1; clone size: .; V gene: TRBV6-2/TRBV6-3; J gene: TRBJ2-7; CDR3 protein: CASTGRGPYEQYF; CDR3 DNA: TGTGCCAGCACGGGCAGGGGGCCCTACGAGCAGTACTTC
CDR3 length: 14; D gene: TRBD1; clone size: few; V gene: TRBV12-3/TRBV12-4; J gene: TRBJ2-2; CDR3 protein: CASSRQGELGELFF; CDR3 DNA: TGTGCCAGCAGTCGACAGGGGGAGCTCGGGGAGCTGTTTTTT
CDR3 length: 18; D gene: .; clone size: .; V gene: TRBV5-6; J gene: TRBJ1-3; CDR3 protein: CASSLEAASPSSGNTIYF; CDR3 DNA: TGTGCCAGCAGCTTGGAGGCAGCGTCTCCAAGCTCTGGAAACACCATATATTTT
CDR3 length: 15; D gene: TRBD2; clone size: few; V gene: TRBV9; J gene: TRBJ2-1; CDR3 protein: CASSVGTSGLNEQFF; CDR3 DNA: TGTGCCAGCAGCGTAGGGACTAGCGGGTTGAATGAGCAGTTCTTC
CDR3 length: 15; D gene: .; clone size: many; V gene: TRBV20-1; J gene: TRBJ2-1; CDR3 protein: CSAPSGVAVDNEQFF; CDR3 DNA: TGCAGTGCTCCCTCGGGGGTAGCGGTTGACAATGAGCAGTTCTTC
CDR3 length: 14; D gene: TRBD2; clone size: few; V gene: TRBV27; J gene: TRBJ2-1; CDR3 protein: CASSWSYGRDEQFF; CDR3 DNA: TGTGCCAGCAGTTGGTCTTACGGGAGGGATGAGCAGTTCTTC
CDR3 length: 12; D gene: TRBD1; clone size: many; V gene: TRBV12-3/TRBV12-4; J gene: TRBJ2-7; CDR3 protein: CASRGTGVEQYF; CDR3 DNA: TGTGCCAGCAGGGGGACAGGGGTCGAGCAGTACTTC
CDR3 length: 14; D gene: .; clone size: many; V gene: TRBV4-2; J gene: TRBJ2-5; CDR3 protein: CASSQDSGQETQYF; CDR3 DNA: TGTGCCAGCAGCCAAGATTCAGGACAAGAGACCCAGTACTTC
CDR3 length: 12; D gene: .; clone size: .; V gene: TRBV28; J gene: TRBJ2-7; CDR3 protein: CASSRAGGQQYF; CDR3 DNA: TGTGCCAGCAGTCGCGCCGGTGGGCAGCAGTACTTC
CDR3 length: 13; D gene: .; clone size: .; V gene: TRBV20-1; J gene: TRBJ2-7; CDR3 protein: CSARQGTTYEQYF; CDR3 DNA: TGCAGTGCTAGACAAGGGACGACCTACGAGCAGTACTTC
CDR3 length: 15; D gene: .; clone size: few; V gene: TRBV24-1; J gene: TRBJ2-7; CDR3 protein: CATSDRYRPTYEQYF; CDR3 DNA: TGTGCCACCAGTGATAGGTACAGACCTACCTACGAGCAGTACTTC
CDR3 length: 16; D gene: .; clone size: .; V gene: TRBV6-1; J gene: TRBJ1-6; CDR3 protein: CASSPRQARYNSPLHF; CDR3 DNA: TGTGCCAGCAGTCCACGACAGGCCCGGTATAATTCACCCCTCCACTTT
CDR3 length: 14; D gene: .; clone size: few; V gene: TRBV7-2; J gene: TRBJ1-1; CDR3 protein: CASSLLQGGTEAFF; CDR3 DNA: TGTGCCAGCAGCTTACTCCAGGGTGGAACTGAAGCTTTCTTT
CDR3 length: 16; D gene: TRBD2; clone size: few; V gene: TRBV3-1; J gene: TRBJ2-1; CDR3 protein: CASSPTSGSGGDEQFF; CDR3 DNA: TGTGCCAGCAGCCCTACTAGCGGGAGTGGTGGGGATGAGCAGTTCTTC
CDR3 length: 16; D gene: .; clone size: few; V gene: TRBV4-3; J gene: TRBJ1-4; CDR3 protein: CASSQENRSPNEKLFF; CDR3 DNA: TGCGCCAGCAGCCAAGAAAATCGCTCCCCAAACGAAAAACTGTTTTTT
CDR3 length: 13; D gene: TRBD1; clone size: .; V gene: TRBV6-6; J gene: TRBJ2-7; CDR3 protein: CASSHRGALEQYF; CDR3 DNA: TGTGCCAGCAGTCACAGGGGGGCCCTCGAGCAGTACTTC
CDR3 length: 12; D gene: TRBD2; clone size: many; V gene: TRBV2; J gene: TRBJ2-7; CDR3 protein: CASWTSGYEQYF; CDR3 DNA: TGTGCCAGCTGGACTAGCGGCTACGAGCAGTACTTC
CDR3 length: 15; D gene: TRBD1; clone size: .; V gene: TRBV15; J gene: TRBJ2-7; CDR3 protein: CATTLGAGGSYEQYF; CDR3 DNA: TGTGCCACCACCCTGGGGGCAGGGGGCTCCTACGAGCAGTACTTC
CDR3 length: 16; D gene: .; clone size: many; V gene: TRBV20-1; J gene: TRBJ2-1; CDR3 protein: CSAREGGPGSYNEQFF; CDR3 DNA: TGCAGTGCTAGGGAAGGGGGACCTGGCTCCTACAATGAGCAGTTCTTC
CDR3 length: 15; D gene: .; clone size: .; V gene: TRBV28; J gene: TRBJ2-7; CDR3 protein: CASSPMAGAESEQYF; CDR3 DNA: TGTGCCAGCAGCCCCATGGCAGGGGCGGAGAGCGAGCAGTACTTC
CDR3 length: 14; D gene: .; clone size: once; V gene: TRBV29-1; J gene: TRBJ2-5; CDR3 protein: CSVSVGTVQETEYF; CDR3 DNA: TGCAGCGTTTCAGTCGGGACGGTCCAAGAGACCGAGTACTTC
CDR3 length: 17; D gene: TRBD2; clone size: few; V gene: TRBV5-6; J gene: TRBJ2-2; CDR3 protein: CASSPASGTWNTGELFF; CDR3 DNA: TGTGCCAGCAGCCCCGCTAGCGGGACCTGGAACACCGGGGAGCTGTTTTTT
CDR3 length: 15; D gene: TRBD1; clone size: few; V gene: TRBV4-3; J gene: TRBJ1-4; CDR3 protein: CASSPWTGEYEKLFF; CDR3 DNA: TGCGCCAGCAGCCCCTGGACAGGGGAGTACGAAAAACTGTTTTTT
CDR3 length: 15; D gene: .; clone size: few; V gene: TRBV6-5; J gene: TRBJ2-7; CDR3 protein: CASSYSSSFSYEQYF; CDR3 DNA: TGTGCCAGCAGTTACTCCTCGTCGTTCTCCTACGAGCAGTACTTC
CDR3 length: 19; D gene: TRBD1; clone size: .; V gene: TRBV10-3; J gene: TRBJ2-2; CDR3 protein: CAISDPGQGRGVITGELFF; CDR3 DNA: TGTGCCATCAGTGATCCGGGACAGGGTCGCGGAGTGATCACCGGGGAGCTGTTTTTT
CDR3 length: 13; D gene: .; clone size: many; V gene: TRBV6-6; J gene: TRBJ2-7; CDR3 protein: CASSYGRGYEQYF; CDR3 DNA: TGTGCCAGCAGTTATGGCAGGGGTTACGAGCAGTACTTC
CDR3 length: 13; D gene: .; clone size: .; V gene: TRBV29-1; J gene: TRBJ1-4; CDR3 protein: CSATGLLNEKLFF; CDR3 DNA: TGCAGCGCCACGGGACTCCTTAATGAAAAACTGTTTTTT
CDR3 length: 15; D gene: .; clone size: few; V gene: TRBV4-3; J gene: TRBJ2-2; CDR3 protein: CASSQDHRVFGELFF; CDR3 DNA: TGCGCCAGCAGCCAAGACCACAGGGTTTTCGGGGAGCTGTTTTTT
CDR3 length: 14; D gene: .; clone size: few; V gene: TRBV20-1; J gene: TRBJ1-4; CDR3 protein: CSASWEGKDEKLFF; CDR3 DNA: TGCAGTGCTAGTTGGGAGGGGAAAGATGAAAAACTGTTTTTT
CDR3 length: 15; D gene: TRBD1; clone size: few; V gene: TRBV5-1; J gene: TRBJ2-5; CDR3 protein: CASSTGTGGAETQYF; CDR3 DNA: TGCGCCAGCAGCACCGGGACAGGGGGCGCAGAGACCCAGTACTTC
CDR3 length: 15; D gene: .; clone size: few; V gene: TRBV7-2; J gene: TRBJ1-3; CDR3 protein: CASSRPGQGGNTIYF; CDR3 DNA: TGTGCCAGCAGCCGCCCAGGGCAGGGAGGAAACACCATATATTTT
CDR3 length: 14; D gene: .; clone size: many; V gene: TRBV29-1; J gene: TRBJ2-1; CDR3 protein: CSDRDSALANEQFF; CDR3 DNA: TGCAGCGACAGGGACTCAGCCTTGGCCAATGAGCAGTTCTTC
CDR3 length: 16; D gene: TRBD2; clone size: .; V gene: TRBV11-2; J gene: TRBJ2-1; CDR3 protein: CASSSPGTSGSYEQFF; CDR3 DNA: TGTGCCAGCAGCAGTCCCGGGACTAGCGGGAGTTATGAGCAGTTCTTC
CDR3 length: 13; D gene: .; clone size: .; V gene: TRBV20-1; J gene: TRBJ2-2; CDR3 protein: CSARLGSTGELFF; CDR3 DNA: TGCAGTGCTAGGTTAGGGAGCACCGGGGAGCTGTTTTTT
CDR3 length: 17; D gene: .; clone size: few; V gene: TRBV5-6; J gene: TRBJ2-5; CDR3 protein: CASSLVGSGAHQETQYF; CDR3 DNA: TGTGCCAGCAGCTTGGTCGGGTCAGGGGCCCACCAAGAGACCCAGTACTTC
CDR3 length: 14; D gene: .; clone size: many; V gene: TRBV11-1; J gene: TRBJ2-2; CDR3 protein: CASSLAEITGELFF; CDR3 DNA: TGTGCCAGCAGCTTAGCCGAAATCACCGGGGAGCTGTTTTTT
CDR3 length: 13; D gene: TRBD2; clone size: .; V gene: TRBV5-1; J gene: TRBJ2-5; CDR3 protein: CASSIMGGETQYF; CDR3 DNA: TGCGCCAGCAGCATCATGGGGGGGGAGACCCAGTACTTC
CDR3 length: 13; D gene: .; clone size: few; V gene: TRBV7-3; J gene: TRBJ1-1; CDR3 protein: CASSSGSNTEAFF; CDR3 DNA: TGTGCCAGCAGTTCGGGATCTAACACTGAAGCTTTCTTT
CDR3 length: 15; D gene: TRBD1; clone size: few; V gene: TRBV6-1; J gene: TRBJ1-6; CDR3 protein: CASRDTGTGGSPLHF; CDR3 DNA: TGTGCCAGCAGGGATACCGGGACAGGGGGATCACCCCTCCACTTT
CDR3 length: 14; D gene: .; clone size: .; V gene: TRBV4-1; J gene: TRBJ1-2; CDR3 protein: CASSQVEGNYGYTF; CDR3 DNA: TGCGCCAGCAGCCAAGTCGAGGGGAACTATGGCTACACCTTC
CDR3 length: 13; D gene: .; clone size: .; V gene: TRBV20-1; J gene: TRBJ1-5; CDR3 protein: CSAPGQGGQPQHF; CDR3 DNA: TGCAGTGCTCCTGGGCAGGGCGGTCAGCCCCAGCATTTT
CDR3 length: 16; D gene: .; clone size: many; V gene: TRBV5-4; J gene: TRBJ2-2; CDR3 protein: CASSLAGQGGTGELFF; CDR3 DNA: TGTGCCAGCAGCTTGGCCGGGCAGGGAGGAACCGGGGAGCTGTTTTTT
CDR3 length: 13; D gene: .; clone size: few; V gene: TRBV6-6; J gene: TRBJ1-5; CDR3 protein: CASSSSSYQPQHF; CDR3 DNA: TGTGCCAGCAGTTCCTCGTCTTATCAGCCCCAGCATTTT
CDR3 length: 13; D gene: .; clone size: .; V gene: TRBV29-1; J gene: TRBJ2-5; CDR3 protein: CSVERGGSETQYF; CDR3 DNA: TGCAGCGTGGAAAGGGGGGGCTCGGAGACCCAGTACTTC
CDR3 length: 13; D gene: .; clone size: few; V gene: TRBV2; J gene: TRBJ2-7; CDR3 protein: CASSVGGLYEQYF; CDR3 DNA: TGTGCCAGCAGTGTCGGGGGGCTCTACGAGCAGTACTTC
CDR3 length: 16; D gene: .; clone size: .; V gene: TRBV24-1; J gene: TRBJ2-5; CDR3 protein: CATSDPTRGARETQYF; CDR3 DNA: TGTGCCACCAGTGACCCCACTCGGGGGGCACGAGAGACCCAGTACTTC
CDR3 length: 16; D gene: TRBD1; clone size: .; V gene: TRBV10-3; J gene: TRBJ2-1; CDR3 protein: CATALSTGTGGDEQFF; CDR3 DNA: TGTGCCACCGCGCTCTCAACCGGGACAGGGGGGGATGAGCAGTTCTTC
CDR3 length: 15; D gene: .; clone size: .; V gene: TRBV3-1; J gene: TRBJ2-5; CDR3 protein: CASSLTTGSARTQYF; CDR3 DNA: TGTGCCAGCAGCCTGACGACAGGCTCTGCCCGGACCCAGTACTTC
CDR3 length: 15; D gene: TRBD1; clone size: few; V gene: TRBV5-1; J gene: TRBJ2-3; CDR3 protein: CASSFGQAKSDTQYF; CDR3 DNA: TGCGCCAGCAGCTTCGGACAGGCCAAATCAGATACGCAGTATTTT
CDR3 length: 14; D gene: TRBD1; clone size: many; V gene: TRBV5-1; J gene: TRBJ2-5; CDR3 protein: CASSFGTAKETQYF; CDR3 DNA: TGCGCCAGCAGCTTTGGGACAGCAAAAGAGACCCAGTACTTC
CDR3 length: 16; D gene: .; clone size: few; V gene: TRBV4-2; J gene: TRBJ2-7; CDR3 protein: CASSQDLVGSDYEQYF; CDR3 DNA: TGTGCCAGCAGCCAAGATCTTGTGGGTTCGGACTACGAGCAGTACTTC
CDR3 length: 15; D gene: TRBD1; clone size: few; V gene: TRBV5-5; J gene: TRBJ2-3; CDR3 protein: CASSFGTGHTDTQYF; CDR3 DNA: TGTGCCAGCAGCTTCGGGACAGGGCACACAGATACGCAGTATTTT
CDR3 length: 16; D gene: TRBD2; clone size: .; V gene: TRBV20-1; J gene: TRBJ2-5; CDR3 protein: CSARDFQRGKKETQYF; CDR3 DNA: TGCAGTGCTAGAGATTTCCAGCGGGGGAAAAAAGAGACCCAGTACTTC
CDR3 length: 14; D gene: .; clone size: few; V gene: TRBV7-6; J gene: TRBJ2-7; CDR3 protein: CASSLVQGPAEQYF; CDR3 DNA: TGTGCCAGCAGCTTAGTGCAAGGGCCCGCCGAGCAGTACTTC
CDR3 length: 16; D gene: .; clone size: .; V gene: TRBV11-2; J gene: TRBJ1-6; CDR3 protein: CASSSLGRGYNSPLHF; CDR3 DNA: TGTGCCAGCAGCTCCCTTGGCAGGGGCTATAATTCACCCCTCCACTTT
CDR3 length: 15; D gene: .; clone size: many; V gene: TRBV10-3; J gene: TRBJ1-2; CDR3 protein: CAISDLGKANYGYTF; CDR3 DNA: TGTGCCATCAGTGATCTCGGGAAGGCTAACTATGGCTACACCTTC
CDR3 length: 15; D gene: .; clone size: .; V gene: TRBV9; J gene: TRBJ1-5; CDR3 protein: CASSVDAGLREPQHF; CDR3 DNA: TGTGCCAGCAGCGTAGACGCGGGGTTGAGGGAGCCCCAGCATTTT
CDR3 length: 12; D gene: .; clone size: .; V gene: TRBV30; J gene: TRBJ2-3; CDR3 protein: CACSGVSLTQYF; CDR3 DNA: TGTGCCTGCTCGGGGGTTAGCCTCACGCAGTATTTT
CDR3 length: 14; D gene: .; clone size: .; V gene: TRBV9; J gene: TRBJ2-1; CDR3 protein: CASSGAGTRNEQFF; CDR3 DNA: TGTGCCAGCAGCGGGGCCGGGACTCGGAATGAGCAGTTCTTC